A single sample is the source of the 29 T cell receptor beta chains below, sequenced in a study of blood T cell repertoires in COVID-19. TCRdb's copy holds only in-frame clones and misses some; the assay was immunoSEQ multiplex PCR. The sample lists about 460,000 clones; approximately 91% were seen once. Sequenced: PBMCs or T cells enriched from blood (not recorded which). The receptors here all came from a woman aged 55-70 years who had recovered from COVID-19.

This clone was found many times. The chain recombines TRBV7-2 with TRBJ2-7, with TRBD2 matching over 10 bases. Germline lookup yields CDR1 SGHTA and CDR2 FQGNSA. CDR3 size: 16 residues. V was pared by 5 bases and J by 4 bases, with 11 bases of the junction left unmatched. The CDR3 DNA reads as TGTGCCAGCAGCCCGAGCCAACTAGCGGGGAGGTACGAGCAGTACTTC. This codes for CASSPSQLAGRYEQYF.

The chain has TRBV27 and TRBJ2-3, with TRBD2 as a possible D gene (6 bases). Looked up from germline, CDR1 is MNHEY and CDR2 is SMNVEV (reference sequence). Trimming shortened V by 10 bases and J by 6 bases, and 11 bases separated the two germline ends. The length of the CDR3 is 11 residues. CDR3: CATRGRDTQYF. CDR3 DNA sequence: TGTGCCACCCGGGGGAGGGATACGCAGTATTTT.

The chain combines TRBV2 with TRBJ2-3, with D hard to call. This CDR3 has 16 residues. V dropped 6 bases and J dropped 1 base, with 17 bases sitting between them. In germline, CDR1 is SNHLY, CDR2 FYNNEI. The CDR3 is CASRSTPGGGTDTQYF. CDR3 DNA sequence: TGTGCCAGCAGATCCACGCCGGGTGGCGGCACAGATACGCAGTATTTT.

The rearrangement links TRBV28 to TRBJ2-2, with a possible D match to TRBD1 (6 bases). Germline assignment: CDR1 MDHEN and CDR2 SYDVKM. CDR3 size: 11 residues. The V end was cut by 6 bases, the J end by 8 bases, with 7 bases between. The CDR3 loop is CASSQGGELFF. The CDR3 nucleotides read TGTGCCAGCAGCCAGGGGGGGGAGCTGTTTTTT. Full variable domain (missing parts from reference TRBV28 and TRBJ2-2): DVKVTQSSRYLVKRTGEKVFLECVQDMDHENMFWYRQDPGLGLRLIYFSYDVKMKEKGDIPEGYSVSREKKERFSLILESASTNQTSMYLCASSQGGELFFGEGSRLTVL.

Only one count was recorded for this clone. This rearrangement joins TRBV19 to TRBJ1-1; D not resolved. This CDR3 is built from 13 residues. V lost 5 bases and J 1 base, leaving 8 bases between the germline ends. Germline values: CDR1 LNHDA, CDR2 SQIVND (reference sequence). The CDR3 protein is CASSYGQNTEAFF. As DNA, the CDR3 is TGTGCCAGTAGTTATGGGCAGAACACTGAAGCTTTCTTT.

Here the CDR3 DNA reads TGTGCCTGGAATCGGGGGGCTGATGGCTACACCTTC. Translation: CAWNRGADGYTF. The rearrangement joins TRBV30 to TRBJ1-2, with a possible D match to TRBD1 (6 bases). The CDR3 runs to 12 residues. The germline CDR1 and CDR2 sequences are GTSNPN and SVGIG (reference sequence). With 4 bases removed from V and 6 bases from J, the gap between germline ends came to 12 bases.

This clone was recorded once. The rearrangement uses TRBV19 and TRBJ2-7, with TRBD1 as a possible D gene (5 bases). The CDR3 length is 12 residues. V was cut by 6 bases and J by 5 bases, with 11 bases left in between. CDR1 is LNHDA, CDR2 SQIVND, per germline (reference sequence). The CDR3 DNA reads as TGTGCCAGTAGCGACAGTGGGGACGAGCAGTACTTC. Translation gives CASSDSGDEQYF.

V and J are TRBV4-1 and TRBJ1-4, with 7 bases fitting TRBD1. V gave up 1 base and J gave up 7 bases; unmatched junction bases: 18. CDR3 length equals 19 residues. Looked up from germline, CDR1 is MGHRA and CDR2 is YSYEKL. The chain's CDR3 is CASSQGGVTGRSLSEKLFF. The CDR3 region has the DNA TGCGCCAGCAGCCAAGGTGGGGTGACAGGGAGAAGCTTGAGTGAAAAACTGTTTTTT.

This sequence joins TRBV6-1 and TRBJ1-4, with 9 bases lining up with TRBD1. From germline, CDR1 is MNHNS and CDR2 SASEGT. The junction had 11 bases not matched to a gene; V was cut back by 4 bases and J by 8 bases. The CDR3 length is 16 residues. Here the CDR3 reads CASSGQQGARGEKLFF. The CDR3 DNA reads as TGTGCCAGCAGTGGACAACAGGGGGCGCGAGGGGAAAAACTGTTTTTT.

Worth noting for this clone: Additional DNA sequences in this sample encode the identical CDR3. V usage is TRBV3-1 (or the pseudogene TRBV3-2) and J usage is TRBJ1-6, with 7 nucleotides matching TRBD1. V gave up 3 bases and J gave up 7 bases; unmatched junction bases: 3. In germline, CDR1 is LGHDT, CDR2 YNNKEL (reference sequence). There are 14 residues in the CDR3. The CDR3 DNA is TGTGCCAGCAGCCAGGTCAGGGGGAATTCACCCCTCCACTTT. Translation gives CASSQVRGNSPLHF.

Written as DNA, the CDR3 is TGTGCCACCAGTGGGACAGATCCCTTGAGAGAGCAGTACTTC. Protein sequence: CATSGTDPLREQYF. V is TRBV24-1 and J is TRBJ2-7; D perhaps matches TRBD1 (6 bases). Germline V lookup: CDR1 KGHDR, CDR2 SFDVKD. CDR3 size: 14 residues. V lost 5 bases, J lost 7 bases, and 17 bases lay in between.

V gene TRBV5-1 combines with J gene TRBJ1-3, with TRBD1 matching 9 bases. Germline CDR1 SGHRS, CDR2 YFSETQ. Losses at the gene ends were 4 bases for V and 0 bases for J; bases not matched to a gene: 11. This CDR3 spans 18 amino acids. The CDR3 sequence: CASSVGQGGLTSGNTIYF. In nucleotides, the CDR3 is TGCGCCAGCAGCGTGGGACAGGGAGGATTGACCTCTGGAAACACCATATATTTT.

The chain recombines TRBV15 with TRBJ1-5, with a possible D match to TRBD1 (5 bases). Germline lookup yields CDR1 LNHNV and CDR2 YYDKDF (reference sequence). Trimming removed 0 bases at V and 2 bases at J, with 8 bases between. There are 15 residues in the CDR3. CDR3 in amino acids: CATSRDKGGNQPQHF. The DNA of the CDR3 is TGTGCCACCAGCAGAGATAAAGGGGGCAATCAGCCCCAGCATTTT.

This chain uses TRBV27 with TRBJ2-7; the D gene is possibly TRBD1 (6 bases). The V end lost 4 bases, the J end lost 5 bases, and 12 bases lay between the germline ends. Germline loops: CDR1 MNHEY, CDR2 SMNVEV (reference sequence). This CDR3 contains 13 residues. CDR3 amino acids: CASSSPQGHEQYF. Here the CDR3 DNA reads TGTGCCAGCAGTTCGCCACAGGGCCACGAGCAGTACTTC.

The genes are TRBV5-1 and TRBJ1-4; no definite D call. The CDR3 runs 13 residues. With 7 bases removed from V and 2 bases from J, the gap between germline ends came to 9 bases. CDR1 SGHRS and CDR2 YFSETQ come from the germline V gene. The CDR3 loop reads CASSGGTNEKLFF. In DNA, the CDR3 is TGCGCCAGCTCCGGAGGGACTAATGAAAAACTGTTTTTT.

This rearrangement joins TRBV5-6 to TRBJ2-7; TRBD2 matches at 9 bases. Looked up from germline, CDR1 is SGHDT and CDR2 is YYEEEE. This CDR3 contains 16 residues. The J segment lost 7 bases and the V segment lost 6 bases, leaving 17 bases of the junction unmatched. DNA of the CDR3: TGTGCCAGCACACGGAGCGGGGGGCCCTTGGGTGAAGAGCAGTACGTC. This encodes CASTRSGGPLGEEQYV.

This clone was observed once. The V call is TRBV5-1, the J call TRBJ2-3, with a possible D match to TRBD1 (6 bases). Germline values: CDR1 SGHRS, CDR2 YFSETQ. CDR3 length equals 14 residues. The V and J ends lost 0 bases and 2 bases respectively, with 7 bases between them. CDR3: CASSLGTVTDTQYF. The CDR3 DNA reads TGCGCCAGCAGCTTGGGGACAGTCACAGATACGCAGTATTTT.

The chain recombines TRBV19 with TRBJ1-5; D remains ambiguous. Germline assignment: CDR1 LNHDA and CDR2 SQIVND (reference sequence). The CDR3 runs 17 residues. Between the trimmed V and J ends, which lost 5 bases and 6 bases, there was a span of 23 bases. CDR3 nucleotide sequence: TGTGCCAGTAGTGCTCCGGGGTACTTCGACGGGAGTCAGCCCCAGCATTTT. It encodes CASSAPGYFDGSQPQHF.

The rearrangement joins TRBV5-4 to TRBJ2-7, with 8 positions matching TRBD1. CDR3 length equals 14 residues. Germline V gene lookup returns CDR1 SGHNT and CDR2 YYREEE (reference sequence). V was pared by 1 base and J by 5 bases, with 5 bases of the junction left unmatched. The CDR3 coding sequence is TGTGCCAGCAGCTTGCAGGGGGCAAGGGACGAGCAGTACTTC. Translation: CASSLQGARDEQYF.

The chain carries TRBV7-8 and TRBJ1-2; tentatively, D is TRBD1 (5 bases). Trimming cost V 3 bases and J 6 bases, with 14 bases left between them. Germline V gene data show CDR1 as SGHVS and CDR2 as FQNEAQ. The CDR3 loop spans 14 amino acids. The CDR3 coding sequence is TGTGCCAGCAGCTTTAGCAGGGATGGGAATGGCTACACCTTC. Its translation is CASSFSRDGNGYTF.

CDR3 nucleotides: TGCGCCAGCAGCCAACCTTCTGCAGGGGGATCGCCCTACGAGCAGTACGTC. Translating gives CASSQPSAGGSPYEQYV. The rearrangement joins TRBV4-1 to TRBJ2-7, with 7 bases matching TRBD1. Germline V gene sequence: CDR1 MGHRA, CDR2 YSYEKL. CDR3 length: 17 amino acids. The V and J ends lost 2 bases and 2 bases, in that order; junction bases with no gene match: 12.

This rearrangement joins TRBV2 to TRBJ2-3, with D possibly TRBD1 on 6 matching bases. Germline lookup yields CDR1 SNHLY and CDR2 FYNNEI. Trimming removed 0 bases at V and 6 bases at J, with 16 bases between. There are 16 residues in the CDR3. CDR3 sequence reads: CASSEAIGGLMDTQYF. As DNA, the CDR3 is TGTGCCAGCAGTGAAGCCATAGGGGGTTTGATGGATACGCAGTATTTT.

The chain combines TRBV29-1 with TRBJ1-2; possibly TRBD1 for D (5 bases). The CDR3 has 13 amino acids. The V end was cut by 4 bases, the J end by 0 bases, with 9 bases between. Germline values: CDR1 SQVTM, CDR2 ANQGSEA. The CDR3 here is CSVGQLPNYGYTF. In DNA, the CDR3 is TGCAGCGTTGGACAGTTACCTAACTATGGCTACACCTTC.

This chain links TRBV15 with TRBJ1-4; 10 bases are a match to TRBD1. CDR3 length equals 15 residues. Trimming removed 1 base from V and 8 bases from J; junction bases left unmatched: 4. Germline CDR1 is LNHNV and CDR2 is YYDKDF (reference sequence). The DNA for the CDR3 is TGTGCCACCAGCAGAGCGGGGGACAGGGGAGAAAAACTGTTTTTT. The encoded protein is CATSRAGDRGEKLFF.

CDR3 sequence reads: CASSQGLAGAYEQYF. The CDR3 DNA is TGTGCCAGCAGCCAAGGGCTAGCGGGGGCCTACGAGCAGTACTTC. The chain joins TRBV3-1 (or the pseudogene TRBV3-2) to TRBJ2-7, with 10 bases identical to TRBD2. CDR1 is LGHDT, CDR2 YNNKEL, per germline (reference sequence). V shed 1 base and J 2 bases; nucleotides not matched to a gene: 2. The CDR3 runs to 15 residues.

V is TRBV18 and J is TRBJ1-2; 11 nucleotides match TRBD1. Germline-derived CDR1 and CDR2 are KGHSH and LQKENI. The CDR3 is 15 residues long. The junction had 5 bases not matched to a gene; V was cut back by 2 bases and J by 6 bases. In DNA, the CDR3 is TGTGCCAGCTCACCAATAGGACAGGGGGCGGATGGCTACACCTTC. Protein product: CASSPIGQGADGYTF.

This clone was seen a single time. The chain uses TRBV2 and TRBJ2-2, with 13 bases fitting TRBD2. Germline CDR1 is SNHLY and CDR2 is FYNNEI. Trimming took 10 bases from V and 5 from J; bases not matched to a gene: 10. The CDR3 is 16 residues long. DNA for the CDR3: TGTGCCACTACCGTTGGGACTAGCGGGGTAACCGGGGAGCTGTTTTTT. Translation gives CATTVGTSGVTGELFF.

The chain links TRBV5-4 to TRBJ2-3; 9 bases line up with TRBD2. In germline, CDR1 is SGHNT, CDR2 YYREEE (reference sequence). CDR3 length: 16 amino acids. V shed 0 bases, J shed 1 base, and the junction held 3 bases outside the gene matches. The CDR3 region has the DNA TGTGCCAGCAGCTTGGGGCCTAGCGGGGGCACAGATACGCAGTATTTT. It encodes CASSLGPSGGTDTQYF.

This clone occurred a few times. V gene TRBV4-2 combines with J gene TRBJ2-1, with TRBD2 as a possible D gene (6 bases). The length of the CDR3 is 14 residues. V lost 3 bases and J lost 4, with 10 bases in between. Germline V gene sequence: CDR1 LGHNA, CDR2 YNFKEQ. The DNA for the CDR3 is TGTGCCAGCAGCCACCCTGCGGGATACAATGAGCAGTTCTTC. Translated: CASSHPAGYNEQFF.